The 25 T cell receptor beta chains reported below all come from one sample, sequenced in a study of Graves' ophthalmopathy and Graves' hyperthyroidism. Transcripts of RNA were the source for amplifying TCR beta CDR3 regions. In the first round, RT-PCR was carried out with HTBI primers, and a multiplex PCR formed the second round. TCRdb reprocessed the multiplex PCR reads via MiXCR and lists one record per CDR3 protein. The sample shows around 400,000 distinct CDR3 sequences, about 16% of them seen only once. Source material: peripheral blood. The origin of the receptors is a woman aged 18-29 years with Graves' ophthalmopathy.

This clonotype has ten or more counts. The chain is built from TRBV11-2 and TRBJ2-7; possibly TRBD2 for D (6 bases). The CDR3 has 16 residues. From germline, CDR1 is SGHAT and CDR2 FQNNGV. V was clipped by 2 bases and J by 0 bases, with 14 bases between them. In DNA form, the CDR3 reads TGTGCCAGCAGCTTATTGCGGGGATTTAGCTCCTACGAGCAGTACTTC. It encodes CASSLLRGFSSYEQYF.

There are many counts of this clonotype. The gene calls are TRBV20-1 and TRBJ2-7; 9 bases line up with TRBD2. The V segment lost 0 bases and the J segment 4 bases; nucleotides outside the gene matches: 10. CDR1 and CDR2 from the germline V gene are DFQATT and SNEGSKA (reference sequence). The CDR3 has 16 residues. In DNA, the CDR3 is TGCAGTGCTAGAGATCTTGTGACTAGCGGCCTTTACGAGCAGTACTTC. Its translation: CSARDLVTSGLYEQYF.

This clonotype was seen at least ten times. J is TRBJ2-7 and V is TRBV7-2; D is unresolved. This CDR3 is built from 13 residues. Trimming removed 5 bases from V and 5 bases from J, with 13 bases in between. Per the germline V gene, CDR1 is SGHTA and CDR2 is FQGNSA. This CDR3 is CASSPLGLDEQYF. DNA of the CDR3: TGTGCCAGCAGCCCGCTTGGGCTTGACGAGCAGTACTTC. Supplemented by reference TRBV7-2 and TRBJ2-7, the full variable domain reads GAGVSQSPSNKVTEKGKDVELRCDPISGHTALYWYRQSLGQGLEFLIYFQGNSAPDKSGLPSDRFSAERTGGSVSTLTIQRTQQEDSAVYLCASSPLGLDEQYFGPGTRLTVT.

This clonotype occurred many times. V gene TRBV19 combines with J gene TRBJ2-7; 7 bases map to TRBD2. Germline V gene sequence: CDR1 LNHDA, CDR2 SQIVND (reference sequence). Unmatched junction bases numbered 5, after V lost 1 base and J lost 2 bases. There are 15 residues in the CDR3. DNA of the CDR3: TGTGCCAGTAGTATAGTGGCGGGGGAAACCTACGAGCAGTACTTC. Protein: CASSIVAGETYEQYF.

This clonotype appeared many times. V and J are TRBV9 and TRBJ2-5, with TRBD2 as a possible D gene (6 bases). The CDR3 totals 14 residues. In germline, CDR1 is SGDLS, CDR2 YYNGEE. The V end lost 0 bases, the J end lost 0 bases, and 6 bases lay between the germline ends. CDR3 sequence: CASSVGTNQETQYF. CDR3 bases: TGTGCCAGCAGCGTAGGGACTAACCAAGAGACCCAGTACTTC.

J is TRBJ2-7 and V is TRBV28; 8 bases line up with TRBD2. The germline V gene encodes CDR1 MDHEN and CDR2 SYDVKM. The J segment lost 8 bases and the V segment lost 7 bases, leaving 4 bases of the junction unmatched. The CDR3 is made up of 11 amino acids. The chain's CDR3 is CASTLAGQQYF. The CDR3 region has the DNA TGTGCCAGCACCTTAGCGGGACAGCAGTACTTC.

This clonotype was seen ten or more times. V usage is TRBV5-1 and J usage is TRBJ1-5; D remains unclear. Trimming pared 6 bases from V and 5 bases from J, leaving 12 bases between. The CDR3 is 13 residues long. CDR1 is SGHRS and CDR2 is YFSETQ in the germline V gene. CDR3 sequence (DNA): TGCGCCAGCAAGGCCGGGGATGATCAGCCCCAGCATTTT. Translated, it gives CASKAGDDQPQHF.

This clonotype was recorded many times. The chain is built from TRBV5-1 and TRBJ2-7; the D call may be TRBD1 or TRBD2 (5 bases each). V was trimmed by 3 bases and J by 6 bases, leaving 19 bases between them. Germline V CDR1 and CDR2: SGHRS, YFSETQ. The CDR3 length is 15 residues. The CDR3 sequence: CASSSGPKKAAEQYF. The CDR3 coding sequence is TGCGCCAGCAGCTCGGGACCTAAGAAAGCAGCCGAGCAGTACTTC. The full variable domain, in which reference TRBV5-1 and TRBJ2-7 provide the parts outside the CDR3, is KAGVTQTPRYLIKTRGQQVTLSCSPISGHRSVSWYQQTPGQGLQFLFEYFSETQRNKGNFPGRFSGRQFSNSRSEMNVSTLELGDSALYLCASSSGPKKAAEQYFGPGTRLTVT.

This clonotype was detected many times. The rearrangement links TRBV2 to TRBJ2-2, with 7 bases matching TRBD2. Unmatched junction bases numbered 3, after V lost 4 bases and J lost 1 base. This CDR3 has 15 residues. Germline values: CDR1 SNHLY, CDR2 FYNNEI. As DNA, the CDR3 is TGTGCCAGCAGTGCTCGCGGGAGGAACACCGGGGAGCTGTTTTTT. Amino acid sequence: CASSARGRNTGELFF.

Many counts were recorded for this clonotype. The rearrangement joins TRBV7-8 to TRBJ2-6, with D uncertain. V dropped 3 bases and J dropped 4 bases, with 10 bases sitting between them. The V gene's germline CDR1 is SGHVS and CDR2 FQNEAQ. The CDR3 is made up of 15 amino acids. CDR3 loop: CASSFDVRGANVLTF. The CDR3 DNA reads TGTGCCAGCAGCTTCGATGTAAGGGGGGCCAACGTCCTGACTTTC.

Here the CDR3 reads CASSSVLAGGGQELFF. The CDR3 coding sequence is TGTGCCAGCAGCTCCGTACTAGCGGGGGGCGGCCAGGAGCTGTTTTTT. The chain employs TRBV11-2 and TRBJ2-2, with 12 bases matching TRBD2. The germline V gene encodes CDR1 SGHAT and CDR2 FQNNGV. V was clipped by 4 bases and J by 10 bases; unmatched bases: 10. This CDR3 region has 16 residues.

This clonotype was observed many times. V is TRBV10-1 and J is TRBJ2-5; 11 bases align to TRBD1. With V trimmed by 0 bases and J by 5 bases, 5 bases remained unmatched. Germline lookup yields CDR1 WNHNN and CDR2 SYGVQD (reference sequence). This CDR3 comprises 16 residues. In nucleotides, the CDR3 is TGCGCCAGCAGTGAGTCGGACAGGGGGCAGATGGAGACCCAGTACTTC. This encodes CASSESDRGQMETQYF.

This clonotype was recorded many times. The chain links TRBV29-1 to TRBJ2-7, with 7 bases aligning to TRBD2. V trimming: 0 bases; J trimming: 3 bases; junction bases outside the gene matches: 8. Per germline, CDR1 SQVTM and CDR2 ANQGSEA. The CDR3 has 15 amino acids. In nucleotides, the CDR3 is TGCAGCGTTGAAGATCGGCGGGGAGGGAGCTACGAGCAGTACTTC. This encodes CSVEDRRGGSYEQYF.

The J gene is TRBJ1-1, the V gene TRBV15; no definite D call. V dropped 5 bases and J dropped 0 bases, with 19 bases sitting between them. There are 17 residues in the CDR3. Germline V CDR1 and CDR2: LNHNV, YYDKDF (reference sequence). The CDR3 DNA reads as TGTGCCACCAGCCCCAACCGTGGAAGACCGATGAACACTGAAGCTTTCTTT. Residues: CATSPNRGRPMNTEAFF.

This clonotype was seen at least ten times. V gene TRBV27 combines with J gene TRBJ2-2; D is unclear. V was shortened by 3 bases and J by 3 bases, with 8 bases between the two germline ends. This CDR3 comprises 14 residues. CDR1 and CDR2 (germline): MNHEY, SMNVEV (reference sequence). The CDR3 nucleotides are TGTGCCAGCAGTTTCGGTTCAGACACCGGGGAGCTGTTTTTT. This sequence encodes CASSFGSDTGELFF.

This clonotype came up many times. This chain uses TRBV20-1 with TRBJ2-7, with D possibly being TRBD1 (5 bases). Germline-derived CDR1 and CDR2 are DFQATT and SNEGSKA (reference sequence). Trimming pared 6 bases from V and 0 bases from J, leaving 12 bases between. This CDR3 has 13 residues. CDR3 sequence: CSASPDSSYEQYF. The DNA of the CDR3 is TGCAGTGCGAGTCCAGACAGCTCCTACGAGCAGTACTTC.

CDR3 DNA: TGTGCCAGCAGCTTAGATGGTCACTCTCAGTACTTC. This encodes CASSLDGHSQYF. The chain is built from TRBV11-3 and TRBJ2-5; D ambiguous. V lost 0 bases, J lost 11 bases, and 10 bases lay in between. CDR3 length: 12 residues. CDR1 is SGHNT, CDR2 YENEEA, per germline.

The chain is built from TRBV6-1 and TRBJ2-7; TRBD2 might be the D (6 bases). Germline assignment: CDR1 MNHNS and CDR2 SASEGT. CDR3 size: 15 residues. Trimming shortened V by 6 bases and J by 5 bases, and 20 bases separated the two germline ends. The CDR3 reads CASRNPAGGEDEQYF. The CDR3 DNA sequence: TGTGCCAGCAGGAACCCCGCTGGAGGGGAGGACGAGCAGTACTTC.

Many counts were recorded for this clonotype. The rearrangement uses TRBV11-2 and TRBJ1-2; D remains unclear. V was shortened by 6 bases and J by 0 bases, with 14 bases between the two germline ends. In germline, CDR1 is SGHAT, CDR2 FQNNGV. The CDR3 sequence is 15 residues long. In DNA, the CDR3 is TGTGCCAGCAGGACCTTGGGCAGCACTAACTATGGCTACACCTTC. Translation gives CASRTLGSTNYGYTF.

This clonotype was observed at least ten times. The rearrangement uses TRBV5-1 and TRBJ2-5; the D is unclear. Trimming pared 2 bases from V and 3 bases from J, leaving 14 bases between. The CDR3 covers 15 residues. Germline V gives CDR1 SGHRS, CDR2 YFSETQ. The CDR3 DNA reads TGCGCCAGCAGCTTATTTGCCGTAGGGAAAGAGACCCAGTACTTC. Its translation is CASSLFAVGKETQYF.

This clonotype came up many times. The V and J genes are TRBV6-2 or TRBV6-3 and TRBJ2-5, with D perhaps matching TRBD1 (5 bases). Germline-derived CDR1 and CDR2 are MNHEY and SVGEGT. CDR3 length: 10 amino acids. V was shortened by 11 bases and J by 4 bases, with 8 bases between the two germline ends. CDR3 nucleotides: TGTGCCGTAAGGGGAGAGACCCAGTACTTC. Protein sequence: CAVRGETQYF.

This clonotype was detected many times. The chain has TRBV10-3 and TRBJ2-7, with unresolved D. The CDR3 has 11 amino acids. Germline loops: CDR1 ENHRY, CDR2 SYGVKD. V lost 4 bases to trimming and J lost 5 bases, with 6 bases between them. The CDR3 DNA follows: TGTGCCATCAGTGTTAATGACGAGCAGTACTTC. Its protein is CAISVNDEQYF.

This clonotype occurred many times. The chain links TRBV6-2 or TRBV6-3 to TRBJ2-7; tentative D call: TRBD1 (6 bases). This CDR3 is built from 14 residues. Trimming shortened V by 2 bases and J by 2 bases, and 10 bases separated the two germline ends. Germline V gene data show CDR1 as MNHEY and CDR2 as SVGEGT. CDR3 loop: CASSYGDRTYEQYF. In DNA, the CDR3 is TGTGCCAGCAGTTACGGAGACAGGACCTACGAGCAGTACTTC.

This clonotype was seen repeatedly, ten times or more. V usage is TRBV6-5 and J usage is TRBJ2-7, with 13 bases identical to TRBD2. After removal of 6 bases from V and 7 bases from J, the junction contained 6 bases not matched to a gene. The CDR3 contains 14 residues. Germline V CDR1 and CDR2: MNHEY, SVGAGI. This chain's CDR3 is CASSYGLAGAEQYF. In nucleotides, the CDR3 is TGTGCCAGCAGCTACGGACTAGCGGGAGCGGAGCAGTACTTC.

This clonotype was counted many times. The chain couples TRBV12-3 or TRBV12-4 to TRBJ2-7; 10 bases match TRBD2. V lost 5 bases and J lost 5; bases outside the gene matches: 9. The CDR3 is 15 residues long. The CDR3 sequence is CASSDPLAGVHEQYF. CDR3 nucleotide sequence: TGTGCCAGCAGTGACCCCCTAGCGGGAGTCCACGAGCAGTACTTC.